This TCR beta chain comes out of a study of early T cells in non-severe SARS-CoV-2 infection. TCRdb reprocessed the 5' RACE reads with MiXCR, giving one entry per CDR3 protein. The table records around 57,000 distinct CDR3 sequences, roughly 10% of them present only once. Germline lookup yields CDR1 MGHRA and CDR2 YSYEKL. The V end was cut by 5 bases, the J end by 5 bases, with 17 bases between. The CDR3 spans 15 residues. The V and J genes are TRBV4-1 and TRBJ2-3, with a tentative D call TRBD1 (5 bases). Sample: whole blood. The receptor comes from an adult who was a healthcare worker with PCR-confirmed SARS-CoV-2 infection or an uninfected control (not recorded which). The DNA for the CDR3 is TGCGCCAGCAGCATGACTGAGGTGCAGGGAGATACGCAGTATTTT. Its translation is CASSMTEVQGDTQYF.